The present entry profiles one T cell receptor beta chain with its context. Its antigen is still unknown. The data were taken from a study of shared clonotypes between healthy human individuals. General study findings and limits: Some clonotypes were shared by all four sorted-subset donors, while others were not shared. The non-shared ones had lower generation probabilities than the shared ones. An anticipated effect of sequencing depth on clonotype sharing among donors was recognized.

The junction had 9 bases not matched to a gene; V was cut back by 6 bases and J by 6 bases. CDR3 length equals 14 residues. The V gene's germline CDR1 is WNHNN and CDR2 SYGVQD (reference sequence). Some clones are missing from TCRdb's copy, which holds only in-frame ones; the method was immunoSEQ multiplex PCR. Of about 1.1 million clones in the sample, roughly 74% were seen once. This TCR was recovered from a man between 18 and 29 years old in good health. Some clones in this sample may be carry-over from other donors' samples. Source material: memory CD4+ T cells from PBMCs. Subset here: CD45RA-negative fraction. V gene TRBV10-1 combines with J gene TRBJ2-7, with 9 bases fitting TRBD1. CDR3 bases: TGCGCCAGCAGCCAACAGGGGGCTCGCGGCGAGCAGTACTTC. Its protein is CASSQQGARGEQYF.